This T cell receptor beta chain is drawn from a study of cytomegalovirus exposure and HLA in healthy donors. To note about this clone: Its antigen is not known.

The CDR3 is 14 residues long. Germline V gene sequence: CDR1 ENHRY, CDR2 SYGVKD. The V end lost 4 bases, the J end lost 4 bases, and 13 bases lay between the germline ends. Overall study results and limits: Analysis was carried out at a later point, and it linked a missense DCLRE1C variant to TCR beta V- and J-gene trimming. Some TCR beta chains (roughly 160 of them) were listed as cytomegalovirus-associated.

PCR involved 60 Vbeta and 13 Jbeta primers. Some clones are missing from TCRdb's copy, which holds only in-frame ones; the method was immunoSEQ multiplex PCR. The sample includes under 150,000 clones, 60% to 85% of them seen just once. Source material: PBMCs. The rearrangement uses TRBV10-3 and TRBJ1-1, with a possible D match to TRBD1 (6 bases). The TCR comes from a man aged 25 to 40 in good health and CMV-seronegative. The CDR3 region is CAISVQGKGTEAFF. The DNA of the CDR3 is TGTGCCATCAGTGTGCAGGGGAAGGGCACTGAAGCTTTCTTT.